This TCR beta chain was obtained from a study of T cell responses to AZD1222 COVID-19 vaccine. The overall study: Recipients boosted at about 4 weeks or about 12 weeks are pooled. Study results and limitations: Spike-specific TCR breadth and depth rose after two AZD1222 doses. Donors were largely white British and mainly female; clonal diversity was possibly underestimated. Repertoires were collected only later (after the peak T cell response had occurred).

Note on this clone: Its antigen is not identified.

The CDR3 consists of 14 residues. Germline CDR1 is GTSNPN and CDR2 is SVGIG (reference sequence). Trimming stripped 3 bases from V and 5 bases from J, with 17 bases between. TCRdb's table, derived via immunoSEQ multiplex PCR, lists solely in-frame clones and lacks some. The table records roughly 99,000 clones, around 90% of them present only once. This specimen was peripheral blood, taken on day 0 of AZD1222 vaccination. The receptor comes from an adult in good health. This sequence joins TRBV30 and TRBJ2-7; the D gene is possibly TRBD1 (6 bases). The CDR3 reads CAWRGAGSMNEQYF. The CDR3 DNA follows: TGTGCCTGGAGGGGGGCAGGGAGTATGAACGAGCAGTACTTC.